The 20 T cell receptor beta chains below were found in one sample sequenced in a study of cytomegalovirus exposure and HLA in healthy donors. The PCR had 60 Vbeta and 13 Jbeta primers. Generated by immunoSEQ multiplex PCR, the TCRdb table keeps only in-frame clones and is missing some. The top ten hold about 0.84% of the sample, which has under 200,000 clones, 82% seen once. Sample: PBMCs. Every receptor here comes from a woman aged 18-29 years in good health and CMV-seronegative.

The V call is TRBV5-6, the J call TRBJ1-2; no reliable D call. This CDR3 contains 16 residues. V gave up 4 bases and J gave up 4 bases, with 20 bases separating them. Germline V gene lookup returns CDR1 SGHDT and CDR2 YYEEEE. CDR3 loop: CASSRDGLSPFYGYTF. The CDR3, as DNA: TGTGCCAGCAGCCGAGATGGGCTCTCCCCTTTCTATGGCTACACCTTC.

The chain has TRBV6-4 and TRBJ2-7; D remains ambiguous. This CDR3 spans 14 amino acids. Per the germline V gene, CDR1 is MRHNA and CDR2 is SNTAGT. V gave up 3 bases and J gave up 0 bases, with 9 bases separating them. The CDR3 coding sequence is TGTGCCAGCAGTGAGGAACTACTCTCCTACGAGCAGTACTTC. It translates to CASSEELLSYEQYF.

This clone was seen just once. This sequence joins TRBV6-6 and TRBJ2-1; the match to TRBD2 covers 7 bases. The V gene end was trimmed by 7 bases and the J gene end by 9 bases; junction bases not matched to a gene: 9. The CDR3 sequence is 13 residues long. Looked up from germline, CDR1 is MNHNY and CDR2 is SVGAGI (reference sequence). CDR3 region: CASMTGGVGEQFF. The DNA of the CDR3 is TGTGCCAGCATGACGGGGGGAGTGGGTGAGCAGTTCTTC.

This chain's CDR3 is CASSPDRGPETQYF. The CDR3 DNA reads as TGTGCCAGCTCGCCTGACAGGGGGCCAGAGACCCAGTACTTC. The chain carries TRBV18 and TRBJ2-5, with TRBD1 identical over 10 bases. The germline CDR1 and CDR2 sequences are KGHSH and LQKENI. J lost 4 bases, V lost 6 bases, and 5 bases had no gene match. The CDR3 consists of 14 residues.

In regard to this clone: This CDR3 is also generated by other DNA sequences in the sample. The genes are TRBV18 and TRBJ2-5; D call uncertain. V lost 3 bases to trimming and J lost 3 bases, with 8 bases between them. The CDR3 runs 13 residues. Germline V gene sequence: CDR1 KGHSH, CDR2 LQKENI. CDR3 coding DNA: TGTGCCAGCTCACCTCCGGGTGAAGAGACCCAGTACTTC. Amino acid sequence: CASSPPGEETQYF. Supplemented by reference TRBV18 and TRBJ2-5, the full variable domain reads NAGVMQNPRHLVRRRGQEARLRCSPMKGHSHVYWYRQLPEEGLKFMVYLQKENIIDESGMPKERFSAEFPKEGPSILRIQQVVRGDSAAYFCASSPPGEETQYFGPGTRLLVL.

The V and J genes are TRBV27 and TRBJ2-1; 9 nucleotides align to TRBD2. This CDR3 contains 18 residues. Per the germline V gene, CDR1 is MNHEY and CDR2 is SMNVEV (reference sequence). Unmatched junction bases numbered 12, after V lost 0 bases and J lost 6 bases. CDR3 coding DNA: TGTGCCAGCAGTTTATCGAGAGTGCGGGAGGGCCTAAGCAATGAGCAGTTCTTC. This sequence encodes CASSLSRVREGLSNEQFF.

The CDR3 bases are TGTGCCAGCAGCTCAGACACGGCCTACTCTGGGGCCAACGTCCTGACTTTC. Residues: CASSSDTAYSGANVLTF. This rearrangement joins TRBV27 to TRBJ2-6; no firm D call. This CDR3 comprises 17 residues. Germline values: CDR1 MNHEY, CDR2 SMNVEV (reference sequence). V lost 6 bases and J 0 bases, leaving 15 bases between the germline ends.

The chain carries TRBV6-5 and TRBJ2-2, with 11 positions matching TRBD1. The ends lost 2 bases at V and 7 bases at J; junction bases unmatched: 6. Germline V gene data show CDR1 as MNHEY and CDR2 as SVGAGI. This CDR3 has 16 residues. The CDR3 region is CASSYGQGAIIGELFF. CDR3 sequence (DNA): TGTGCCAGCAGTTACGGACAGGGGGCCATTATCGGGGAGCTGTTTTTT.

The CDR3 DNA sequence: TGTGCCAGCAGACGGGCCGTACAGTCCTTTTCTGGGACTAGCGGGGAATACAATGAGCAGTTCTTC. Translating it yields CASRRAVQSFSGTSGEYNEQFF. The chain combines TRBV27 with TRBJ2-1; 13 bases map to TRBD2. J lost 4 bases, V lost 6 bases, and 24 bases had no gene match. This CDR3 region has 22 residues. CDR1 and CDR2 (germline): MNHEY, SMNVEV (reference sequence).

V and J are TRBV18 and TRBJ1-1; D is unresolved. Trimming cost V 3 bases and J 6 bases, with 11 bases left between them. CDR1 and CDR2 (germline): KGHSH, LQKENI. The CDR3 runs 13 residues. CDR3 residues: CASSPERTAEAFF. DNA of the CDR3: TGTGCCAGCTCACCCGAACGAACGGCTGAAGCTTTCTTT.

The chain combines TRBV9 with TRBJ2-5, with TRBD1 matching 7 bases. Looked up from germline, CDR1 is SGDLS and CDR2 is YYNGEE. The trim removed 4 bases at V and 3 bases at J, leaving 12 bases unmatched. This CDR3 is built from 16 residues. This CDR3 is CASSFPKYGTEETQYF. The DNA for the CDR3 is TGTGCCAGCAGCTTCCCTAAGTATGGGACAGAAGAGACCCAGTACTTC.

The gene calls are TRBV19 and TRBJ1-5; 7 bases are a match to TRBD1. Germline CDR1 and CDR2: LNHDA and SQIVND (reference sequence). The CDR3 has 15 residues. The ends lost 7 bases at V and 5 bases at J; junction bases unmatched: 11. The CDR3 region is CASTQRAGGYQPQHF. The CDR3 coding sequence is TGTGCCAGTACCCAACGGGCAGGGGGGTATCAGCCCCAGCATTTT. Supplemented by reference TRBV19 and TRBJ1-5, the full variable domain reads DGGITQSPKYLFRKEGQNVTLSCEQNLNHDAMYWYRQDPGQGLRLIYYSQIVNDFQKGDIAEGYSVSREKKESFPLTVTSAQKNPTAFYLCASTQRAGGYQPQHFGDGTRLSIL.

The chain combines TRBV10-2 with TRBJ2-1; no reliable D call. Trimming took 6 bases from V and 2 from J, leaving 11 bases between them. CDR1 is WSHSY and CDR2 is SAAADI in the germline V gene. This CDR3 spans 14 amino acids. The CDR3 is CASSYSVPYNEQFF. The CDR3 DNA is TGCGCCAGCAGCTACTCTGTCCCCTACAATGAGCAGTTCTTC.

The rearrangement joins TRBV27 to TRBJ1-1; 9 bases agree with TRBD1. This CDR3 has 15 amino acids. The ends lost 5 bases at V and 3 bases at J; junction bases unmatched: 7. Germline V gives CDR1 MNHEY, CDR2 SMNVEV (reference sequence). The CDR3 spells CASSDTGGWDTEAFF. The CDR3 DNA sequence: TGTGCCAGCAGTGATACAGGGGGCTGGGACACTGAAGCTTTCTTT.

This clone appeared a few times. This sequence joins TRBV6-1 and TRBJ1-1; 8 bases fit TRBD1. Trimming removed 4 bases from V and 4 bases from J; junction bases left unmatched: 5. Germline V gives CDR1 MNHNS, CDR2 SASEGT. The CDR3 loop spans 14 amino acids. CDR3 loop: CASSGTGSGTEAFF. The DNA for the CDR3 is TGTGCCAGCAGTGGGACAGGGAGCGGCACTGAAGCTTTCTTT.

This clone has just a few counts. The DNA for the CDR3 is TGTGCCAGTAGTACCCTAACAGGTCCCCAGCATTTT. Its translation: CASSTLTGPQHF. The chain couples TRBV19 to TRBJ1-5, with TRBD1 as a possible D gene (5 bases). V gave up 4 bases and J gave up 10 bases, with 11 bases separating them. The CDR3 has 12 amino acids. CDR1 is LNHDA, CDR2 SQIVND, per germline (reference sequence).

The chain carries TRBV7-2 and TRBJ2-7; D call uncertain. The CDR3 contains 11 residues. Germline V gene lookup returns CDR1 SGHTA and CDR2 FQGNSA. V lost 1 base to trimming and J lost 5 bases, with 3 bases between them. CDR3 sequence: CASSLVNEQYF. CDR3 DNA sequence: TGTGCCAGCAGCTTAGTCAACGAGCAGTACTTC.

The J gene is TRBJ2-2, the V gene TRBV29-1; a possible D gene is TRBD2 (7 bases). This CDR3 region has 16 residues. CDR1 and CDR2 from the germline V gene are SQVTM and ANQGSEA. Trimming left V 0 bases short and J 7 bases short, with 18 bases between. The CDR3 spells CSVEDLIVGGGGELFF. The CDR3, as DNA: TGCAGCGTTGAAGATCTTATCGTAGGGGGGGGCGGGGAGCTGTTTTTT.

The V and J genes are TRBV27 and TRBJ2-3, with TRBD1 identical over 7 bases. The germline CDR1 and CDR2 sequences are MNHEY and SMNVEV (reference sequence). The CDR3 spans 15 residues. The V segment lost 2 bases and the J segment 0 bases; nucleotides outside the gene matches: 2. CDR3 nucleotide sequence: TGTGCCAGCAGTTTAGACAGGGCGAGCACAGATACGCAGTATTTT. Translating gives CASSLDRASTDTQYF.

The chain links TRBV2 to TRBJ2-3, with D maybe TRBD2 (6 bases). Germline-derived CDR1 and CDR2 are SNHLY and FYNNEI. V was pared by 5 bases and J by 4 bases, with 16 bases between. The CDR3 has 15 amino acids. The CDR3 protein is CASSPLGGSADTQYF. The CDR3 nucleotides are TGTGCCAGCAGTCCCCTAGGAGGGTCTGCAGATACGCAGTATTTT. Full variable domain (outside the CDR3, taken from reference TRBV2 and TRBJ2-3): EPEVTQTPSHQVTQMGQEVILRCVPISNHLYFYWYRQILGQKVEFLVSFYNNEISEKSEIFDDQFSVERPDGSNFTLKIRSTKLEDSAMYFCASSPLGGSADTQYFGPGTRLTVL.